The source of this T cell receptor (beta chain) is a study of T cell repertoires in cytomegalovirus infection. Overall study results and limits: CMV-specific HLA-C-restricted TCR beta clonotypes dominated the ex vivo response. Carriers of CMV plus the relevant HLA were identified by cumulative public TCR beta family frequency.

TCRdb re-called the reads through MiXCR, storing one row per CDR3 protein. The sample lists 150,000 or so distinct CDR3 sequences; 32% were seen once. The V and J ends lost 7 bases and 4 bases respectively, with 10 bases between them. There are 12 residues in the CDR3. This clonotype turned up a few times. Its antigen is not identified. V and J are TRBV12-3 or TRBV12-4 and TRBJ1-1; D is unresolved. The material sequenced was CD8+ T cells from cultured PBMCs, taken from culture after CMV antigen stimulation. This sequence originates from a human donor in good health (CMV status not recorded). Some clones in this sample may be carry-over from other donors' samples. The CDR3 DNA follows: TGTGCCAGCACAAGATCTAGCACTGAAGCTTTCTTT. Protein sequence: CASTRSSTEAFF.